One sample yielded the 7 T cell receptor beta chains listed below, sequenced in a study of OX40 agonist ivuxolimab in advanced cancers. Here immunoSEQ multiplex PCR was the method, and the copy in TCRdb shows in-frame clones only, minus some. The data contain more than 50,000 clones, 87% of them singletons. Here the sequenced sample was CD4+ or CD8+ T cells sorted from blood, taken in a trial of the OX40 agonist ivuxolimab. All receptors derive from an adult with an advanced solid tumor such as melanoma, head and neck, liver or kidney cancer.

J is TRBJ1-4 and V is TRBV5-1; possibly TRBD1 for D (6 bases). The germline V gene encodes CDR1 SGHRS and CDR2 YFSETQ. CDR3 length equals 17 residues. V shed 3 bases and J shed 0 bases, with 15 bases lying between them. CDR3 in DNA: TGCGCCAGCAGCTACGGACAGCGCAAAACAACTAATGAAAAACTGTTTTTT. This encodes CASSYGQRKTTNEKLFF.

This rearrangement joins TRBV5-5 to TRBJ2-7; possibly TRBD2 for D (6 bases). The CDR3 totals 13 residues. Trimming removed 4 bases from V and 6 bases from J, with 14 bases in between. The germline gives CDR1 SGHKS, CDR2 YYEKEE (reference sequence). The CDR3 protein is CASSPGTSREQYF. CDR3 DNA sequence: TGTGCCAGCAGCCCCGGGACTTCCCGCGAGCAGTACTTC.

V is TRBV4-3 and J is TRBJ2-3, with 10 positions matching TRBD2. Germline V gene lookup returns CDR1 LGHNA and CDR2 YSLEER. V shed 0 bases and J 4 bases; nucleotides not matched to a gene: 13. The CDR3 length is 19 residues. The CDR3 DNA sequence: TGCGCCAGCAGCCAAGATCTTGCTAGCGGGGGCGCCGGGCCAGATACGCAGTATTTT. It is translated as CASSQDLASGGAGPDTQYF.

The J gene is TRBJ2-2, the V gene TRBV27; no clear D. V gave up 6 bases and J gave up 3 bases, with 11 bases separating them. The CDR3 totals 14 residues. Germline CDR1 is MNHEY and CDR2 is SMNVEV (reference sequence). CDR3 DNA: TGTGCCAGCAGCAGGCAGGTGGACACCGGGGAGCTGTTTTTT. Its translation is CASSRQVDTGELFF.

The chain is built from TRBV7-8 and TRBJ1-1, with a possible D match to TRBD1 (5 bases). This CDR3 is built from 13 residues. Germline V gene sequence: CDR1 SGHVS, CDR2 FQNEAQ. Trimming cost V 6 bases and J 2 bases, with 10 bases left between them. CDR3 loop: CASSLQVNTEAFF. The CDR3 DNA follows: TGTGCCAGCAGTCTACAGGTTAACACTGAAGCTTTCTTT.

The J gene is TRBJ1-2, the V gene TRBV6-1, with D unclear. The germline V gene has CDR1 MNHNS and CDR2 SASEGT. The CDR3 runs 11 residues. Trimming left V 5 bases short and J 10 bases short, with 11 bases between. The CDR3 nucleotides are TGTGCCAGCAGTTACGGCTTGGTCTACACCTTC. Translation gives CASSYGLVYTF.

This clone was counted once. This chain connects TRBV27 to TRBJ2-3, with 8 nucleotides matching TRBD2. The CDR3 spans 16 residues. V shed 5 bases, J shed 2 bases, and the junction held 9 bases outside the gene matches. Germline CDR1 reads MNHEY; CDR2 reads SMNVEV (reference sequence). CDR3 coding DNA: TGTGCCAGCAGTCCTCGGGGGGGCTTGGTCACAGATACGCAGTATTTT. Its protein is CASSPRGGLVTDTQYF.